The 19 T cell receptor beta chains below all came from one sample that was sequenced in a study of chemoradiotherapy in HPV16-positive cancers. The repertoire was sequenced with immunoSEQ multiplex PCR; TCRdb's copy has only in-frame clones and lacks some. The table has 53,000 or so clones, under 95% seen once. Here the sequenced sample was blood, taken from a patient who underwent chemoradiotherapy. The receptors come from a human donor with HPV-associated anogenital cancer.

CDR3 DNA: TGTGCCAGTAGTATAATCCCCAGCGGGCCGAACACCGGGGAGCTGTTTTTT. Its translation: CASSIIPSGPNTGELFF. The chain is built from TRBV19 and TRBJ2-2, with D perhaps matching TRBD2 (6 bases). This CDR3 comprises 17 residues. Germline loops: CDR1 LNHDA, CDR2 SQIVND (reference sequence). The germline V and J ends were trimmed by 2 bases and 0 bases, with 13 bases remaining between them.

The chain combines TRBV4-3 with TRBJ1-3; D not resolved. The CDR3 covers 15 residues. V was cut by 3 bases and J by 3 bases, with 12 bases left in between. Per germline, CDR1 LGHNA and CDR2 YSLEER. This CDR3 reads CASSQDWKGGNTIYF. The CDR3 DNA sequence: TGCGCCAGCAGCCAGGACTGGAAAGGTGGAAACACCATATATTTT.

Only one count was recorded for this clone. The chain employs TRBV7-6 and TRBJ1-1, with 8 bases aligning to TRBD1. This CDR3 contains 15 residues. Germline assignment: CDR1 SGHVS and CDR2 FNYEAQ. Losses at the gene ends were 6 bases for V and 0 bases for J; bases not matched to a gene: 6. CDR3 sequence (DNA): TGTGCCAGCAGTCCTAGGACAGGGATGAACACTGAAGCTTTCTTT. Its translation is CASSPRTGMNTEAFF.

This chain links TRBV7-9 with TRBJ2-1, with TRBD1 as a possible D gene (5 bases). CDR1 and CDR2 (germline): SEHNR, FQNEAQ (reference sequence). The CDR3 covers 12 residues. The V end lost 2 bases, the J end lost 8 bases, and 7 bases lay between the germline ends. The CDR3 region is CASSLQGDEQFF. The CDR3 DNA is TGTGCCAGCAGCTTACAGGGTGATGAGCAGTTCTTC.

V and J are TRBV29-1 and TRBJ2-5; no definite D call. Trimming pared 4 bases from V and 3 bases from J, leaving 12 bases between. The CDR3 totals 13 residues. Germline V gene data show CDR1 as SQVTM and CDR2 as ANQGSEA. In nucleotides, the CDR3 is TGCAGCGTTGGGGAATTGGTAGAAGAGACCCAGTACTTC. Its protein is CSVGELVEETQYF.

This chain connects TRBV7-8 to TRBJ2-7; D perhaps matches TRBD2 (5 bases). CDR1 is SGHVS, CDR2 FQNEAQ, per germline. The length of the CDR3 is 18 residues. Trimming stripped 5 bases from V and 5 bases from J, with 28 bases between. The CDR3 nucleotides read TGTGCCAGCAGCACTGCCCGGAGGAGGCCGATTGCTGGGGACGAGCAGTACTTC. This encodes CASSTARRRPIAGDEQYF.

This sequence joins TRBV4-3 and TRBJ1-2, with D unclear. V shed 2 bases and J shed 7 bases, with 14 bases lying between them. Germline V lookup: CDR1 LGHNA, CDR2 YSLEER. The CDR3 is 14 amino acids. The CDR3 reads CASSQSIGRAGYTF. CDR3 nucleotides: TGCGCCAGCAGCCAATCTATAGGGCGCGCTGGCTACACCTTC.

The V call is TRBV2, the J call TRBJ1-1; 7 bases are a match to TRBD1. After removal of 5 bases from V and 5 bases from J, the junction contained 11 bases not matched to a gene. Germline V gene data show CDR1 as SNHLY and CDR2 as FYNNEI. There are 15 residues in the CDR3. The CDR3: CASSTITGVGTEAFF. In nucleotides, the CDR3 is TGTGCCAGCAGTACAATAACAGGGGTCGGGACTGAAGCTTTCTTT. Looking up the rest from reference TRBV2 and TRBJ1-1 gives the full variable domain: EPEVTQTPSHQVTQMGQEVILRCVPISNHLYFYWYRQILGQKVEFLVSFYNNEISEKSEIFDDQFSVERPDGSNFTLKIRSTKLEDSAMYFCASSTITGVGTEAFFGQGTRLTVV.

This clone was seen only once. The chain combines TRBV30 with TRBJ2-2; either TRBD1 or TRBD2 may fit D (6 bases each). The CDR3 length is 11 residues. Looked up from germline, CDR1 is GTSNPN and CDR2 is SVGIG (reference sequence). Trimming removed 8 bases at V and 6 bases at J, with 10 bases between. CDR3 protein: CAHGGPGELFF. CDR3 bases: TGTGCCCACGGGGGCCCCGGGGAGCTGTTTTTT.

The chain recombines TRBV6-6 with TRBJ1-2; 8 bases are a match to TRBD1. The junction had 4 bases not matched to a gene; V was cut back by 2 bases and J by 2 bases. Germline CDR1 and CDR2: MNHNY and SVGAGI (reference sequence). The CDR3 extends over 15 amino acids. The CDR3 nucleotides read TGTGCCAGCAGTTACCGGACAGGGCGGAACTATGGCTACACCTTC. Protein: CASSYRTGRNYGYTF.

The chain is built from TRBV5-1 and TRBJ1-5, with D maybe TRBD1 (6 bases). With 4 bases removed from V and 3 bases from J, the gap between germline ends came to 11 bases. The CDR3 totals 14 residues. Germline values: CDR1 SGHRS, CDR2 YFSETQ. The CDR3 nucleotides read TGCGCCAGCAGCACGACAGGACCCAATCAGCCCCAGCATTTT. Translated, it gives CASSTTGPNQPQHF.

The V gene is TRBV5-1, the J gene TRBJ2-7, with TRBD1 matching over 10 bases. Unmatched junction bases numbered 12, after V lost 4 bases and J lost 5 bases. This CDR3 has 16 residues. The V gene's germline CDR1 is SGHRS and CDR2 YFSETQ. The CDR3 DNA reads TGCGCCAGCAGCGCGGGGTCCCGGGACAGGGGCAACGAGCAGTACTTC. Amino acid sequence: CASSAGSRDRGNEQYF.

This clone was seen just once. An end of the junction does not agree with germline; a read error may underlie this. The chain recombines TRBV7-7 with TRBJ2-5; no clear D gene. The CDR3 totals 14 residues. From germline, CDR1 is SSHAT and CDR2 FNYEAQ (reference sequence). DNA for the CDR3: TGTGCTAGCAGCGCAGGCCTTCCTCAGGTGACCCAGTACTTC. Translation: CASSAGLPQVTQYF.

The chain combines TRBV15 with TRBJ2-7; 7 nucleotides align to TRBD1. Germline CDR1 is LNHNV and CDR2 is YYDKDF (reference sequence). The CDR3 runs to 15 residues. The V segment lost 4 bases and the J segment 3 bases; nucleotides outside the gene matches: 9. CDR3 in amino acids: CATSIDRASFYEQYF. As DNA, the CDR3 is TGTGCCACCAGCATCGACAGGGCTAGTTTCTACGAGCAGTACTTC.

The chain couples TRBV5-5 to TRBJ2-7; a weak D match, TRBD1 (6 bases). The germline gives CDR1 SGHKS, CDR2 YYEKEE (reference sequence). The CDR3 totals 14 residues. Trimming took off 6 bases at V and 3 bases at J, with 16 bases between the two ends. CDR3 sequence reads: CASTQAPGDYEQYF. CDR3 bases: TGTGCCAGCACACAAGCCCCAGGGGACTACGAGCAGTACTTC.

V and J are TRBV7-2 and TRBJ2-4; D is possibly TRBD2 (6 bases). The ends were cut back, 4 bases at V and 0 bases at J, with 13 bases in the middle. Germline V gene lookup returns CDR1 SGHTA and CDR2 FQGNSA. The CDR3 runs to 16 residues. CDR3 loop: CASSSRESLAKNIQYF. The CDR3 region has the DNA TGTGCCAGCAGCTCCCGGGAGTCCCTAGCCAAAAACATTCAGTACTTC.

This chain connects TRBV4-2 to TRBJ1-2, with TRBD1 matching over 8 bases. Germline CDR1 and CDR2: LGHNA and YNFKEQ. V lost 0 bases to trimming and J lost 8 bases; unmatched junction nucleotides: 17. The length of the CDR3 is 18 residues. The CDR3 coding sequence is TGTGCCAGCAGCCAAGAGTCGGACAGGGCCATTTCAACGCGGGGCTACACCTTC. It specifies CASSQESDRAISTRGYTF.

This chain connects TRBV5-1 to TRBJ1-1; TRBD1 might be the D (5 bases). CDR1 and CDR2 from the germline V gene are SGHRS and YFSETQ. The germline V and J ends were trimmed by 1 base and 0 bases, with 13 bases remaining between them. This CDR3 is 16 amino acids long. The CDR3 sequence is CASSLLGQTMNTEAFF. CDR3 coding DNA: TGCGCCAGCAGCTTGTTAGGACAAACCATGAACACTGAAGCTTTCTTT.

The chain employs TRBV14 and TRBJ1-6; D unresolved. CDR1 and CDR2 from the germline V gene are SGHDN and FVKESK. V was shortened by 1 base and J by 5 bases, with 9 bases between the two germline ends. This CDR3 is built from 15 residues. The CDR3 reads CASSQVKGNNSPLHF. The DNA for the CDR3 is TGTGCCAGCAGCCAAGTAAAGGGAAATAATTCACCCCTCCACTTT.